This TCR beta chain was obtained from a study of blood T cell repertoires in COVID-19. V lost 4 bases to trimming and J lost 2 bases, with 12 bases between them. The germline V gene has CDR1 SQVTM and CDR2 ANQGSEA. This CDR3 region has 13 residues. Method: immunoSEQ multiplex PCR; TCRdb's copy keeps in-frame clones and lacks some. The repertoire consists of tens of thousands of clones, with 80% to 85% occurring once and the leading ten covering around 27%. Sequences were obtained from peripheral blood. The chain is built from TRBV29-1 and TRBJ2-7, with D perhaps TRBD1 (5 bases). The TCR comes from a human donor in a cohort sampled during active COVID-19. The CDR3 DNA reads TGCAGCGTTGTCGGCAGACAGACCTACGAGCAGTACTTC. It yields the protein CSVVGRQTYEQYF.